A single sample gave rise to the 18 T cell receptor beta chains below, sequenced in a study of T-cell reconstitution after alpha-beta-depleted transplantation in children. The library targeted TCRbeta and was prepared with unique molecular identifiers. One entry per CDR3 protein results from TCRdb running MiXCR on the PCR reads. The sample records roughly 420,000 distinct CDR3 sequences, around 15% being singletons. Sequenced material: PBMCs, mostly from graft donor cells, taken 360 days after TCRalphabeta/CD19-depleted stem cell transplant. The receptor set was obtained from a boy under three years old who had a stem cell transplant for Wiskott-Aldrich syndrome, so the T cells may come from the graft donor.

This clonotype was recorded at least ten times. This CDR3 reads CASSLGTVGERRELFF. The CDR3, as DNA: TGTGCCAGCAGCCTAGGGACAGTAGGGGAGCGGAGGGAGCTGTTTTTT. The chain carries TRBV7-9 and TRBJ2-2; 7 nucleotides match TRBD1. V gave up 5 bases and J gave up 9 bases; unmatched junction bases: 15. The germline CDR1 and CDR2 sequences are SEHNR and FQNEAQ (reference sequence). This CDR3 has 16 amino acids. Using reference TRBV7-9 and TRBJ2-2 for the parts outside the CDR3, the full variable domain is DTGVSQNPRHKITKRGQNVTFRCDPISEHNRLYWYRQTLGQGPEFLTYFQNEAQLEKSRLLSDRFSAERPKGSFSTLEIQRTEQGDSAMYLCASSLGTVGERRELFFGEGSRLTVL.

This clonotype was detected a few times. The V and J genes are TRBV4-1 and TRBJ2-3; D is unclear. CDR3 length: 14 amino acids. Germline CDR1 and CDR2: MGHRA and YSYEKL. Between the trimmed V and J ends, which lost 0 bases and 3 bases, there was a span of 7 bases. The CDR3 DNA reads TGCGCCAGCAGCCAAGAGAGGAGAACAGATACGCAGTATTTT. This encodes CASSQERRTDTQYF.

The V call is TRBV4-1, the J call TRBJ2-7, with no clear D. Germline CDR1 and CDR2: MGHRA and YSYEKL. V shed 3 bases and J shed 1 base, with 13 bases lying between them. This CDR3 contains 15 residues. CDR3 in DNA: TGCGCCAGCAGCCACCCGGCCTCCGGGTCCTACGAGCAGTACTTC. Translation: CASSHPASGSYEQYF.

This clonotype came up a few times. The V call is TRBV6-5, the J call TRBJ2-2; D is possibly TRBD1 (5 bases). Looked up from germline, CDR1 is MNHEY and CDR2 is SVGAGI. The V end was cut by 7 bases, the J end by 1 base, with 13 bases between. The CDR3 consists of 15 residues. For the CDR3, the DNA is TGTGCCAGCATCAGGGCAGCCCTGAACACCGGGGAGCTGTTTTTT. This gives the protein CASIRAALNTGELFF.

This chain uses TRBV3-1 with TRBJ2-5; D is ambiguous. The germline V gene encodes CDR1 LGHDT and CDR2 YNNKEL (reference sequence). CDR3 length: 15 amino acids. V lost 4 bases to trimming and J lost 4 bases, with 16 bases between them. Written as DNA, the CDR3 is TGTGCCAGCAGCCGAGGCCCCGGTCTGGGAGAGACCCAGTACTTC. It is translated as CASSRGPGLGETQYF.

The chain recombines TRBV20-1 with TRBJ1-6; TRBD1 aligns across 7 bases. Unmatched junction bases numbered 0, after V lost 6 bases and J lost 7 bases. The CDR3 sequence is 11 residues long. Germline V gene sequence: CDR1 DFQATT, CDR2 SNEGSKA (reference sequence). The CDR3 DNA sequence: TGCAGTGCGACAGGGAATTCACCCCTCCACTTT. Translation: CSATGNSPLHF.

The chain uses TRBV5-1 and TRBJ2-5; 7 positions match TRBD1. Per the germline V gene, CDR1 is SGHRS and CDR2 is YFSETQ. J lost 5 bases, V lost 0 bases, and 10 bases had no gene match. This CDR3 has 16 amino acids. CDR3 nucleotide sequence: TGCGCCAGCAGCTTGGGGAGACAGGGACAACGCGAGACCCAGTACTTC. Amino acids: CASSLGRQGQRETQYF. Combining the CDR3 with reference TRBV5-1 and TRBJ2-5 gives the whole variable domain KAGVTQTPRYLIKTRGQQVTLSCSPISGHRSVSWYQQTPGQGLQFLFEYFSETQRNKGNFPGRFSGRQFSNSRSEMNVSTLELGDSALYLCASSLGRQGQRETQYFGPGTRLLVL.

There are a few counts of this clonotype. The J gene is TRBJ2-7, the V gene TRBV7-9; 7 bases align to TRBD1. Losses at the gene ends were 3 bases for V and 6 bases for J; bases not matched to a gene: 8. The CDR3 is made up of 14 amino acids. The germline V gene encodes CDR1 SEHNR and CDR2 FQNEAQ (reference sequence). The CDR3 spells CASSLTGNVGEQYF. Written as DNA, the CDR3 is TGTGCCAGCAGCTTGACAGGGAACGTGGGCGAGCAGTACTTC.

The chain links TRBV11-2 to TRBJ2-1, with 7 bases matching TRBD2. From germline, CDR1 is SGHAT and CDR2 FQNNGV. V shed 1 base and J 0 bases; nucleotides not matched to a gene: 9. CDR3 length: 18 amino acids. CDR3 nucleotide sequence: TGTGCCAGCAGCTTAGGACTGCTAGCGGCAAACTCCTACAATGAGCAGTTCTTC. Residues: CASSLGLLAANSYNEQFF.

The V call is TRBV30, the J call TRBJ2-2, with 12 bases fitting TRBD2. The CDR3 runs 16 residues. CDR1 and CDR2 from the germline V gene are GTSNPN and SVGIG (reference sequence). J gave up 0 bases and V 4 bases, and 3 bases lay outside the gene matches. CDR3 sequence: CAWTGLAGPNTGELFF. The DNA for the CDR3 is TGTGCCTGGACTGGACTAGCGGGACCGAACACCGGGGAGCTGTTTTTT.

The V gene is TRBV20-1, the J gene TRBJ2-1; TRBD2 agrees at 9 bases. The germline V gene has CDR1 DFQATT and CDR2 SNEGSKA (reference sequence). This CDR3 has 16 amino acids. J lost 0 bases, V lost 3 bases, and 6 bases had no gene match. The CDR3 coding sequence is TGCAGTGCTAGTGACCAGACTAGCGGCTCCTACAATGAGCAGTTCTTC. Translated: CSASDQTSGSYNEQFF.

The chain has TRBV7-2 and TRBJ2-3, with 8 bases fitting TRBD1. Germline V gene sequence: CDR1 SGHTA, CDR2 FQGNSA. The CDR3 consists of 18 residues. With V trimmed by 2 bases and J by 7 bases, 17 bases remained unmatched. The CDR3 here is CASSLTDSDRGERHTQYF. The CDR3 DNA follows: TGTGCCAGCAGCTTAACGGATAGCGACAGGGGAGAAAGACATACGCAGTATTTT.

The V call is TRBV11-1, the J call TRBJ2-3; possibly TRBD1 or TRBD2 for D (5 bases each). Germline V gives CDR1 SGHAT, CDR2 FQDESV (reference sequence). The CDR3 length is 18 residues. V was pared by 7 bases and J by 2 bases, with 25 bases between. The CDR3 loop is CASIIQRGPGLNTDTQYF. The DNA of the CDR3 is TGTGCCAGCATAATCCAAAGGGGACCAGGTCTCAACACAGATACGCAGTATTTT.

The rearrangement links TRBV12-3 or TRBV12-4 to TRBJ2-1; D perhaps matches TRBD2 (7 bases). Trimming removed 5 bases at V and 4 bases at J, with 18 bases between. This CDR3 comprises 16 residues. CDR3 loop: CASSDPGGPLYNEQFF. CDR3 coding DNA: TGTGCCAGCAGTGACCCCGGGGGGCCACTTTACAATGAGCAGTTCTTC.

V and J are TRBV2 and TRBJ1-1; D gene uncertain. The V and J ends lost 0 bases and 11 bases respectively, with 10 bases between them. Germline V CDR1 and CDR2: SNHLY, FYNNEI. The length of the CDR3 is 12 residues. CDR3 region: CASSEARKTAFF. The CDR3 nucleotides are TGTGCCAGCAGTGAAGCCAGGAAGACGGCTTTCTTT.

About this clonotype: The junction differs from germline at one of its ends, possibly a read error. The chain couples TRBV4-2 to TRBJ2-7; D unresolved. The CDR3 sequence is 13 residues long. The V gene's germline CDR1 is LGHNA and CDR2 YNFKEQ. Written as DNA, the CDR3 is TGTGCCATCAGCCCCGGGCAGGTTGGCGAGCAGTACTTC. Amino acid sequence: CAISPGQVGEQYF.

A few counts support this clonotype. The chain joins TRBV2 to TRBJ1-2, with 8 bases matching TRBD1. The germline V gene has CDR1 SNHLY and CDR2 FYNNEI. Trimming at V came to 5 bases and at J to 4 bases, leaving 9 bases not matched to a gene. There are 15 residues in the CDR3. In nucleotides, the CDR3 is TGTGCCAGCAGTCGGCCTCAGGGGGCAGGCTATGGCTACACCTTC. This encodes CASSRPQGAGYGYTF.

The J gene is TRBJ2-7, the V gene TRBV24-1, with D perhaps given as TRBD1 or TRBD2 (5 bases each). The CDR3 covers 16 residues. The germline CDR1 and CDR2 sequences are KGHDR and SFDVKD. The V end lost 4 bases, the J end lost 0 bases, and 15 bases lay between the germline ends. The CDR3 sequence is CATSDPRGASSYEQYF. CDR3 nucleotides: TGTGCCACCAGTGACCCTCGGGGCGCTAGCTCCTACGAGCAGTACTTC.